The subject of this entry is one T cell receptor beta chain. Its antigen is not identified. The data were taken from a study of cytomegalovirus exposure and HLA in healthy donors. Whole-study results and caveats: Most subjects had HLA-A and HLA-B alleles reportedly predicted accurately by TCR beta sequences. Common viral pathogens seemed to be connected with several of the most significant clusters, according to a later analysis.

The PCR had 60 Vbeta and 13 Jbeta primers. The data were produced by immunoSEQ multiplex PCR, yet TCRdb's version contains in-frame clones alone and is incomplete. The sample holds over 200,000 clones, 75% to 80% seen once. Trimming shortened V by 0 bases and J by 1 base, and 9 bases separated the two germline ends. Germline V CDR1 and CDR2: SGDLS, YYNGEE. The CDR3 is 15 residues long. This sequence was found in a male donor in good health and CMV-seronegative. This sequence joins TRBV9 and TRBJ2-3; a possible D gene is TRBD2 (6 bases). The sample consisted of PBMCs. CDR3 bases: TGTGCCAGCAGCGTAGTTAGCGGAGGCACAGATACGCAGTATTTT. Translating gives CASSVVSGGTDTQYF.